The following is a T cell receptor (beta chain) sequence with its context. It has no known antigen specificity. A read error may account for a junction end that differs from germline. Data came from an Illumina HiSeq 1500. In-frame beta chains were kept once TCRdb had trimmed the public reads at Q25 with fastp and called clones with MiXCR. CDR3 protein duplicates are merged, each entry listing the most common genes and DNA. This sample lists some 920,000 distinct CDR3 sequences; approximately 30% were detected once. Around an eighth of the sample goes to the ten largest clones. This entry belongs to a study of T cell repertoires in cytomegalovirus infection (dated 2019 in TCRdb). Describing the broader study: The peptide stimulations were aimed at well-studied HLA-B-restricted epitopes as well as recently identified HLA-C-restricted CMV epitopes, whose presentation resists viral immunomodulation. Donor HLA type was relevant to the analysis, because carriage of CMV infection together with the matching HLA type was indicated by public TCR beta signatures. The paper as a whole reports these results and caveats: In the ex vivo response, HLA-C-restricted CMV-specific TCR beta clonotypes were dominant, and in two of eight donors the single most frequent clonotype came from this HLA-C-restricted group. Cumulative frequency of public TCR beta family members discriminated carriers of CMV infection plus the relevant HLA type in this cohort and an independent approximately 350-donor cohort.

Interpreted using the paper, the treatment or condition label stands for: in vitro stimulation with specific CMV peptide epitopes to enrich CMV-specific T cells. The CDR3 numbers 14 residues from cysteine through phenylalanine. The retained sequence is limited to the CDR3, 42 bases, with the frame set at the first base. In the germline V gene, CDR1 corresponds to SGHVS and CDR2 to FNYEAQ. The chain couples TRBV7-6 to TRBJ2-1; TRBD2 is a possible D gene, resting on 5 matching bases. This TCR was recovered from a human donor in good health (CMV status not recorded). Some clones in this sample may be carry-over from other donors' samples. The source material was cultured CD8+ T cells from PBMCs, sampled from culture after CMV antigen stimulation. This receptor carries the CDR3 CASSLDGVYNEQFF. In nucleotides, the sequence is TGTGCTAGCAGCTTAGACGGGGTGTACAATGAGCAGTTCTTC.